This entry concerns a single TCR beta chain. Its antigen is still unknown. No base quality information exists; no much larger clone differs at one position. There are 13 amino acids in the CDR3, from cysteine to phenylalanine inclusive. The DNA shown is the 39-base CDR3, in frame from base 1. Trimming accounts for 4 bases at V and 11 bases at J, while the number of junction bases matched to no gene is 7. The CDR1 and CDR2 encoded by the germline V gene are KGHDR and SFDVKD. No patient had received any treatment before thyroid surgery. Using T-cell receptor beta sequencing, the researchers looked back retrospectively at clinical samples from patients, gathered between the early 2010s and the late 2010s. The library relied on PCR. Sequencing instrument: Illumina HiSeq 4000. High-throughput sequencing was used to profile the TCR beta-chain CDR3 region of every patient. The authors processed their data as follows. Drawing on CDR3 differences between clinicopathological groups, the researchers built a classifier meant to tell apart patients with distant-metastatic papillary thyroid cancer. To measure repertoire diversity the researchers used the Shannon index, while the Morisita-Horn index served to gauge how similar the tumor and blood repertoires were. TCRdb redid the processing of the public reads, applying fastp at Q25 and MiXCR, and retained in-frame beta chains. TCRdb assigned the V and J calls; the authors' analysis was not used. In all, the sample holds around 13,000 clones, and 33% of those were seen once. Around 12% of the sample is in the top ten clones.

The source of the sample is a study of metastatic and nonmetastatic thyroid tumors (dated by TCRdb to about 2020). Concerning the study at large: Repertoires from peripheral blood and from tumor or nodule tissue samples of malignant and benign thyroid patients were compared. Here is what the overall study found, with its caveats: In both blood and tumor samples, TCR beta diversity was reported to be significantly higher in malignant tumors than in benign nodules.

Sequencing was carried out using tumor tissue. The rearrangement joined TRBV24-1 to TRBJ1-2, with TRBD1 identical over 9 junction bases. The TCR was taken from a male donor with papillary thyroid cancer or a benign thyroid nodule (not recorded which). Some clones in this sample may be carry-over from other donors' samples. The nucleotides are TGTGCCACCAGTGAATCGGGACAGGGCTTTTACACCTTC. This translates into CATSESGQGFYTF.